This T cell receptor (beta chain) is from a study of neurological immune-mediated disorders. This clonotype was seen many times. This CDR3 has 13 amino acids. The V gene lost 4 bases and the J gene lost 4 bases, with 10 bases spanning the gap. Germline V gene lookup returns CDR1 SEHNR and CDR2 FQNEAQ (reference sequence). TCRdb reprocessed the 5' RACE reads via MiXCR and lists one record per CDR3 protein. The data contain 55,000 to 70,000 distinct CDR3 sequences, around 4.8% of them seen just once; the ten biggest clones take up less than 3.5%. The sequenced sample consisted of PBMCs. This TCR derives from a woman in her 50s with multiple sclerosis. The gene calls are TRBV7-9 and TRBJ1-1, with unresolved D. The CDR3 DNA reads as TGTGCCAGCAGCTCGGGTGGGTCCACTGAAGCTTTCTTT. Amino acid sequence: CASSSGGSTEAFF.